This T cell receptor (beta chain) was documented in a study of post-analysis software for immune sequencing data. Many counts were recorded for this clonotype. The antigen is not known. Every TCR beta cDNA library bore unique molecular identifiers. Each CDR3 protein gets one entry after TCRdb re-called the PCR reads with MiXCR. The table includes a few hundred thousand distinct CDR3 sequences, 36% detected once. Study-wide results and caveats: Compared with controls, patients showed significantly lower normalized Chao1 diversity. Compared with controls, patients had more of about 5 TRBV segments, including TRBV5-6, TRBV5-1 and TRBV20-1.

There are 16 residues in the CDR3. The germline V gene encodes CDR1 SGHTA and CDR2 FQGNSA. V shed 6 bases, J shed 3 bases, and the junction held 10 bases outside the gene matches. The sample comprised blood. V is TRBV7-2 and J is TRBJ2-3; 9 positions agree with TRBD2. This receptor was taken from a girl between 5 and 17 years old with multiple sclerosis. CDR3 bases: TGTGCCAGCAGATCGAATAGCGGGAGTGGGACAGATACGCAGTATTTT. This translates into CASRSNSGSGTDTQYF. Using reference TRBV7-2 and TRBJ2-3 for the parts outside the CDR3, the full variable domain is GAGVSQSPSNKVTEKGKDVELRCDPISGHTALYWYRQSLGQGLEFLIYFQGNSAPDKSGLPSDRFSAERTGGSVSTLTIQRTQQEDSAVYLCASRSNSGSGTDTQYFGPGTRLTVL.